The 10 T cell receptor beta chains below come from one sample, sequenced in a study of T cell changes during pregnancy in multiple sclerosis. Profiling relied on immunoSEQ multiplex PCR, and the TCRdb table lists in-frame clones only, not all of them. The sample has about 36,000 clones, around 89% seen once. Sequenced material: CD8+ T cells from peripheral blood mononuclear cells, taken in the third trimester of pregnancy. The origin of the receptors is a female donor with multiple sclerosis, enrolled in a pregnancy study.

To note about this clone: The sample contains more than one DNA sequence encoding this CDR3. V gene TRBV27 combines with J gene TRBJ1-3; D is unresolved. The CDR3 is made up of 12 amino acids. V shed 5 bases and J shed 3 bases, with 5 bases lying between them. Germline assignment: CDR1 MNHEY and CDR2 SMNVEV (reference sequence). The CDR3 sequence is CASSPGGNTIYF. For the CDR3, the DNA is TGTGCCAGCAGTCCCGGTGGAAACACCATATATTTT.

This clone showed up just a few times. This chain connects TRBV7-9 to TRBJ1-2; 8 nucleotides align to TRBD1. This CDR3 spans 14 amino acids. Germline values: CDR1 SEHNR, CDR2 FQNEAQ (reference sequence). V lost 0 bases, J lost 8 bases, and 5 bases stayed unmatched. CDR3: CASSLATGGYGYTF. The DNA for the CDR3 is TGTGCCAGCAGCTTAGCAACAGGGGGTTACGGCTACACCTTC.

Only a few counts were recorded for this clone. The chain recombines TRBV6-4 with TRBJ2-3, with 8 nucleotides matching TRBD2. CDR3 length: 15 residues. V lost 4 bases, J lost 0 bases, and 3 bases stayed unmatched. Germline loops: CDR1 MRHNA, CDR2 SNTAGT. CDR3 nucleotide sequence: TGTGCCAGCAGTGGCGTAGCGGGGAGCACAGATACGCAGTATTTT. This translates into CASSGVAGSTDTQYF.

V is TRBV9 and J is TRBJ2-7; 7 nucleotides match TRBD1. Germline CDR1 and CDR2: SGDLS and YYNGEE. J gave up 0 bases and V 0 bases, and 3 bases lay outside the gene matches. The CDR3 extends over 15 amino acids. The CDR3 loop reads CASSVGTGVSYEQYF. For the CDR3, the DNA is TGTGCCAGCAGCGTAGGTACAGGGGTCTCCTACGAGCAGTACTTC.

CDR3 sequence reads: CASSRKQGSSYNEQFF. The CDR3, as DNA: TGTGCCAGCAGCCGAAAACAGGGTAGCTCCTACAATGAGCAGTTCTTC. The rearrangement uses TRBV11-3 and TRBJ2-1, with a weak D call TRBD1 (6 bases). Per germline, CDR1 SGHNT and CDR2 YENEEA. Trimming took off 5 bases at V and 0 bases at J, with 14 bases between the two ends. This CDR3 has 16 amino acids.

The chain links TRBV7-3 to TRBJ2-5; 7 positions agree with TRBD2. This CDR3 spans 15 amino acids. Germline values: CDR1 SGHTA, CDR2 FQGTGA. V shed 0 bases and J 4 bases; nucleotides not matched to a gene: 5. The CDR3 loop is CASSLTVGGGETQYF. As DNA, the CDR3 is TGTGCCAGCAGCTTAACGGTGGGGGGGGGAGAGACCCAGTACTTC.

V usage is TRBV5-1 and J usage is TRBJ2-5; 10 bases line up with TRBD2. The CDR3 consists of 15 residues. Germline trimming cut 3 bases from V and 2 bases from J; bases unmatched to any gene: 4. CDR1 is SGHRS and CDR2 is YFSETQ in the germline V gene. CDR3 sequence: CASSSTSGRQETQYF. The CDR3 coding sequence is TGCGCCAGCAGCTCGACTAGCGGGCGGCAAGAGACCCAGTACTTC.

The chain is built from TRBV5-1 and TRBJ2-7; 10 bases line up with TRBD2. This CDR3 comprises 15 residues. Germline V gives CDR1 SGHRS, CDR2 YFSETQ. Trimming at V came to 0 bases and at J to 6 bases, leaving 6 bases not matched to a gene. CDR3 sequence: CASSLGEREGLEQYF. The CDR3 DNA is TGCGCCAGCAGCTTGGGGGAGCGGGAGGGCCTCGAGCAGTACTTC.

The CDR3 is CSVAGGTYNEQFF. In nucleotides, the CDR3 is TGCAGCGTTGCCGGGGGTACCTACAATGAGCAGTTCTTC. The V call is TRBV29-1, the J call TRBJ2-1; TRBD2 might be the D (6 bases). Trimming shortened V by 4 bases and J by 2 bases, and 9 bases separated the two germline ends. Germline values: CDR1 SQVTM, CDR2 ANQGSEA. This CDR3 has 13 residues.

This CDR3 reads CAWSVSQSEQYF. In DNA, the CDR3 is TGTGCCTGGAGTGTGTCCCAATCCGAGCAGTACTTC. V usage is TRBV30 and J usage is TRBJ2-7; D unclear. Looked up from germline, CDR1 is GTSNPN and CDR2 is SVGIG (reference sequence). V was clipped by 0 bases and J by 6 bases, with 9 bases between them. The CDR3 consists of 12 residues. The full variable domain, in which reference TRBV30 and TRBJ2-7 provide the parts outside the CDR3, is SQTIHQWPATLVQPVGSPLSLECTVEGTSNPNLYWYRQAAGRGLQLLFYSVGIGQISSEVPQNLSASRPQDRQFILSSKKLLLSDSGFYLCAWSVSQSEQYFGPGTRLTVT.